This TCR beta chain was identified during a study of CD4 and CD8 cells across lung adenocarcinoma regions. The patients had localized lung adenocarcinoma, a non-small cell subtype. Trimming shortened V by 5 bases and J by 13 bases, and 24 bases separated the two germline ends. This CDR3 has 15 amino acids. In germline, CDR1 is MNHNS, CDR2 SASEGT. This clonotype was detected once. Each CDR3 protein gets one entry after TCRdb re-called the PCR reads with MiXCR. The sample includes under 20,000 distinct CDR3 sequences, 46% of them seen just once. The receptor comes from a male donor with lung adenocarcinoma. The CD4 and CD8 labels of this study may be unreliable. The rearrangement links TRBV6-1 to TRBJ2-4, with D perhaps matching TRBD1 or TRBD2 (5 bases each). The sample consisted of CD4+ T cells from the margin of a lung tumor. The CDR3 reads CASSPGLRAKNTQYF. The CDR3 nucleotides read TGTGCCAGCAGTCCGGGGCTGCGAGCCAAAAACACGCAGTACTTC.